The sample holds a few counts of the clone carrying this T cell receptor beta chain. This sample stems from a study of CD8 T cells in ankylosing spondylitis. TCRdb independently ran MiXCR on the 5' RACE reads; one entry per CDR3 protein. The sample contains approximately 130,000 distinct CDR3 sequences, roughly a tenth of which appear only once. There are 18 residues in the CDR3. Germline values: CDR1 LGHNA, CDR2 YSLEER. J lost 1 base, V lost 3 bases, and 10 bases had no gene match. Sequencing was carried out using blood, either unsorted or a sorted T cell fraction (not recorded which). This chain uses TRBV4-3 with TRBJ2-1; 9 nucleotides line up with TRBD1. The clonotype comes from a male donor with ankylosing spondylitis or in good health (not recorded which). Written as DNA, the CDR3 is TGCGCCAGCAGCCACAACCTCCCTGGGACAGGGTCCTACAATGAGCAGTTCTTC. Translation gives CASSHNLPGTGSYNEQFF.